Listed below are T cell receptor beta chains from one sample, sequenced in a study of T-cell memory formation after mild COVID-19. Each CDR3 protein is one row after TCRdb ran MiXCR on the 5' RACE reads. The table lists fewer than 550,000 distinct CDR3 sequences, around 19% of them singletons. Sample: PBMCs or a T cell subset sorted from them (not recorded which). The receptors stem from an adult woman who had mild COVID-19 (a few samples of this study predate the infection). Cell type and time point are not known. CDR3s include the opening cysteine and the closing phenylalanine or tryptophan. Fields, in order: J gene, V gene, clone size, D gene, CDR3 protein, CDR3 DNA. D genes are given only for firm matches. For some rows the clone size is stated as once, few or many, or as a class when expanded; others skip it.

>TRBJ2-1|TRBV3-1|.|.
CASSHLVDEQFF
TGTGCCAGCAGCCACCTAGTGGATGAGCAGTTCTTC
>TRBJ1-5|TRBV20-1|many|.
CSARDGQLNQPQHF
TGCAGTGCTAGAGATGGGCAACTCAATCAGCCCCAGCATTTT
>TRBJ2-7|TRBV12-3/TRBV12-4|few|.
CASSKPGYEQYF
TGTGCCAGCAGCAAGCCAGGGTACGAGCAGTACTTC
>TRBJ1-1|TRBV7-3|.|TRBD1
CASSPTGGASSEAFF
TGTGCCAGCAGCCCCACAGGGGGCGCGAGCTCTGAAGCTTTCTTT
>TRBJ2-1|TRBV7-9|few|TRBD2
CASSLVSGSQQFF
TGTGCCAGCAGCTTAGTTAGCGGGAGTCAGCAGTTCTTC
>TRBJ2-5|TRBV4-1|few|TRBD1
CASSHPRDRGLETQYF
TGCGCCAGCAGCCATCCCCGGGACAGGGGTTTGGAGACCCAGTACTTC
>TRBJ2-7|TRBV4-1|once|.
CASSHTWGPTGYEQYF
TGCGCCAGCAGCCACACTTGGGGGCCTACCGGGTACGAGCAGTACTTC
>TRBJ2-7|TRBV6-6|few|TRBD1
CASNPRDRVYEQYF
TGTGCCAGCAACCCCCGGGACAGGGTCTACGAGCAGTACTTC
>TRBJ1-2|TRBV20-1|.|.
CSARVVTGKDGYTF
TGCAGTGCTAGAGTGGTAACGGGGAAGGATGGCTACACCTTC
>TRBJ1-4|TRBV20-1|.|TRBD1
CSARQGAINEKLFF
TGCAGTGCTCGGCAGGGGGCAATTAATGAAAAACTGTTTTTT
>TRBJ2-7|TRBV7-9|.|.
CASSPRDTDYEQYF
TGTGCCAGCAGCCCGAGGGACACCGACTACGAGCAGTACTTC
>TRBJ2-5|TRBV7-2|.|TRBD1
CASSSLWTGIGETQYF
TGTGCCAGCAGCTCCCTATGGACAGGGATTGGCGAGACCCAGTACTTC
>TRBJ2-1|TRBV24-1|few|.
CATSDLGSNNEQFF
TGTGCCACCAGTGATTTAGGCTCGAACAATGAGCAGTTCTTC
>TRBJ2-7|TRBV7-9|.|.
CASSSRTGGQTYEQYF
TGTGCCAGCAGCTCCAGGACCGGGGGACAGACCTACGAGCAGTACTTC